The 4 T cell receptor beta chains below all came from one sample that was sequenced in a study of T cell clonality in common variable immunodeficiency. Study findings and constraints: Fewer deletions and N-nucleotide insertions were reportedly seen in common variable immunodeficiency TCR beta sequences.

Antigens for these TCRs are unknown. Libraries were prepared by immunoSEQ multiplex PCR; TCRdb keeps only in-frame clonotypes and omits some of them. The specimen has approximately 20,000 clones, none found just once. Sequencing input: peripheral blood mononuclear cells. The source of these receptors is a human donor with common variable immunodeficiency.

Many counts were recorded for this clone. From the germline J gene comes the end of the CDR3, since the read stops 3 residues before it. The chain joins TRBV11-2 to TRBJ1-1; D is undetermined. The CDR3 is made up of 13 amino acids. The germline V gene encodes CDR1 SGHAT and CDR2 FQNNGV. The CDR3 spells CASSLVLRGEAFF. The part of the CDR3 DNA that was read is TGTGCCAGCAGCTTAGTCCTTCGGGGAGAA.

This clone was recorded many times. From the germline J gene comes the end of the CDR3, since the read stops 3 residues before it. This chain connects TRBV6-1 to TRBJ1-5, with unresolved D. The CDR3 covers 14 residues. Germline-derived CDR1 and CDR2 are MNHNS and SASEGT. The germline V and J ends were trimmed by 2 bases and 2 bases, with 7 bases remaining between them. The CDR3 bases that were read are TGTGCCAGCAGTGAACCCCCGGGCAATCAGCCC. Protein product: CASSEPPGNQP. The entire CDR3 protein is CASSEPPGNQPQHF.

This clone was counted at least ten times. The read is 3 residues too short to cover the CDR3 end, so that end is filled in from the germline J gene. The chain couples TRBV20-1 to TRBJ2-7; perhaps TRBD1 as D (6 bases). CDR1 DFQATT and CDR2 SNEGSKA come from the germline V gene (reference sequence). V was shortened by 3 bases and J by 1 base, with 13 bases between the two germline ends. The length of the CDR3 is 14 residues. CDR3 residues: CSARNRAPSYEQYF. The covered CDR3 bases are TGCAGTGCTAGGAACAGGGCCCCTTCCTACGAG.

Ten or more counts support this clone. The read terminates 3 residues before the CDR3 end, so the remaining end is supplied by the germline J gene. The chain links TRBV7-2 to TRBJ2-2, with 12 bases aligning to TRBD2. CDR1 is SGHTA and CDR2 is FQGNSA in the germline V gene. This CDR3 region has 15 residues. With 7 bases clipped from V and 5 bases from J, the junction kept 5 bases outside the gene matches. The CDR3 spells CASTAGLAGTGELFF. The CDR3 bases that were read are TGTGCCAGCACCGCGGGACTAGCGGGTACCGGGGAG.